This is a list of T cell receptor beta chains from one sample in a study of blood T cell repertoires in COVID-19. Produced via immunoSEQ multiplex PCR; TCRdb's table is partial and in-frame only. This table has roughly 140,000 clones, 82% appearing once. The sample was peripheral blood. These receptors were obtained from a woman aged 80 or over with acute or convalescent COVID-19. CDR3s include the opening cysteine and the closing phenylalanine or tryptophan. D genes are given only for firm matches. A row's size may be missing; if present it is once, few, many or a size class.

d_gene	abundance	v_gene	j_gene	CDR3nt	CDR3aa
-	-	TRBV6-5	TRBJ1-5	TGTGCCAGCAGTCGGTGGGGGGGGGATCAGCCCCAGCATTTT	CASSRWGGDQPQHF
TRBD1	-	TRBV4-1	TRBJ1-5	TGCGCCAGCAGCCAGCACTCGTTGACAGGGTCTCAGCCCCAGCATTTT	CASSQHSLTGSQPQHF
-	-	TRBV5-1	TRBJ2-7	TGCGCCAGCAGCTTATCACCTAGCCGCGAGCAGTACTTC	CASSLSPSREQYF
-	-	TRBV5-1	TRBJ1-5	TGCGCCAGCAGCTTGGCCGAGGGTGTCGGGCCCCAGCATTTT	CASSLAEGVGPQHF
TRBD1	-	TRBV6-6	TRBJ2-7	TGTGCCAGCAGTTACTCCGCCGGGACAGGCTCCTACGAGCAGTACTTC	CASSYSAGTGSYEQYF
-	-	TRBV30	TRBJ1-2	TGTGCCTGGAGTGTACGAGATCCATATGGCTACACCTTC	CAWSVRDPYGYTF
-	-	TRBV19	TRBJ2-1	TGTGCCAGTAGTCCGGACAGGGAGGGGGGTTATGAGCAGTTCTTC	CASSPDREGGYEQFF
TRBD1	-	TRBV5-1	TRBJ1-1	TGCGCCAGCAGCCGCGACGGGACAGCTAACACTGAAGCTTTCTTT	CASSRDGTANTEAFF
-	few	TRBV10-3	TRBJ1-5	TGTGCCATCGGAGGGTATAGCAATCAGCCCCAGCATTTT	CAIGGYSNQPQHF
TRBD1	-	TRBV30	TRBJ1-1	TGTGCCTGGGAAATAGGACAGGACACTGAAGCTTTCTTT	CAWEIGQDTEAFF
TRBD1	-	TRBV3-1/TRBV3-2	TRBJ2-7	TGTGCCAGCGGACAGGGCTCCTACGAGCAGTACTTC	CASGQGSYEQYF
-	-	TRBV28	TRBJ1-5	TGTGCCAGCAGCGTCAGGGGTTCCTATCAGCCCCAGCATTTT	CASSVRGSYQPQHF
-	-	TRBV6-5	TRBJ1-6	TGTGCCAGCATGCGGGGTAGGAATTCACCCCTCCACTTT	CASMRGRNSPLHF
-	-	TRBV4-2	TRBJ2-4	TGTGCCAGCAGCCAAGATTGGCGGGATGAAAACATTCAGTACTTC	CASSQDWRDENIQYF
TRBD2	-	TRBV5-1	TRBJ2-1	TGCGCCAGCAGCCAGGGACTAGCGGGAGGCCCCTACAATGAGCAGTTCTTC	CASSQGLAGGPYNEQFF
TRBD2	-	TRBV11-3	TRBJ2-1	TGTGCCAGCAGCCTGGGGACTAGTCCCTACAATGAGCAGTTCTTC	CASSLGTSPYNEQFF
-	-	TRBV5-6	TRBJ2-7	TGTGCCAGCAGCCAGGGACACCTCTCCTACGAGCAGTACTTC	CASSQGHLSYEQYF
TRBD1	-	TRBV7-9	TRBJ1-2	TGTGCCAGCAGCACACGGACAGGGGGAGGCTTCGGCTACACCTTC	CASSTRTGGGFGYTF
TRBD2	once	TRBV27	TRBJ2-1	TGTGCCAGCAGTTTTGGCGGGAGCAATGAGCAGTTCTTC	CASSFGGSNEQFF
-	-	TRBV5-4	TRBJ1-2	TGTGCCAGCAGCTTGACCGATCCTGGCGGCTACACCTTC	CASSLTDPGGYTF
-	-	TRBV3-1/TRBV3-2	TRBJ2-7	TGTGCCAGCAGCCAAGGAGGGCGGACCATCTACGAGCAGTACTTC	CASSQGGRTIYEQYF
-	few	TRBV28	TRBJ1-2	TGTGCCAGCAGTTTCAGGGGTGGCTACACCTTC	CASSFRGGYTF
-	-	TRBV27	TRBJ1-2	TGTGCCAGCAGTGCCGGGAGGAGAAATGGCTACACCTTC	CASSAGRRNGYTF
-	-	TRBV2	TRBJ1-4	TGTGCCAGCAGTGAAGTGTTCGCAACTAATGAAAAACTGTTTTTT	CASSEVFATNEKLFF
-	-	TRBV23-1	TRBJ2-7	TGCGCCAGCGCCGCGCCCCTGCGGCGGATCGATTACGAGCAGTACTTC	CASAAPLRRIDYEQYF
-	-	TRBV28	TRBJ2-7	TGTGCCAGCAGTTTCTCGGGACACCTGTCCTACGAGCAGTACTTC	CASSFSGHLSYEQYF
TRBD2	-	TRBV27	TRBJ2-7	TGTGCCAGCAGCCTGCGGGAGTCAGGGTACGAGCAGTACTTC	CASSLRESGYEQYF
TRBD1	-	TRBV4-2	TRBJ2-7	TGTGCCAGCAGCCAAGATTCACCGGGACAGGGCTACGAGCAGTACTTC	CASSQDSPGQGYEQYF
-	-	TRBV25-1	TRBJ1-1	TGTGCCAGCAGTGCCACAGGGCCTAGGGCTGAAGCTTTCTTT	CASSATGPRAEAFF
TRBD2	-	TRBV3-1/TRBV3-2	TRBJ2-3	TGTGCCAGCAGCCAAGACTTTTGGGAGGGCTCTAGCACAGATACGCAGTATTTT	CASSQDFWEGSSTDTQYF
-	-	TRBV5-4	TRBJ1-1	TGTGCCAGCAGCTTCCAACAGGCCGAAGCTTTCTTT	CASSFQQAEAFF
TRBD2	-	TRBV11-2	TRBJ2-7	TGTGCCAGCAGCGCCTTAGCGGGAGGGACCCTAGGCGGTGAGCAGTACTTC	CASSALAGGTLGGEQYF
TRBD1	-	TRBV6-6	TRBJ2-2	TGTGCCAGCAGTTCTAGGACAGGAAACACCGGGGAGCTGTTTTTT	CASSSRTGNTGELFF
TRBD2	-	TRBV20-1	TRBJ2-7	TGCAGTGCTAGTTCCGGGGGGGATGCTTACGAGCAGTACTTC	CSASSGGDAYEQYF
TRBD2	-	TRBV4-1	TRBJ2-1	TGCGCCAGCAGCCAAAGGACTAGCGGACCGAGCTCCTACAATGAGCAGTTCTTC	CASSQRTSGPSSYNEQFF
-	-	TRBV2	TRBJ2-7	TGTGCCAGCAGTGGGTGGGCAGGCCACCCCCCGTACTTC	CASSGWAGHPPYF
TRBD1	-	TRBV5-1	TRBJ2-1	TGCGCCAGCAGCTACGGGACAGGGGGCTTAGATGAGCAGTTCTTC	CASSYGTGGLDEQFF
-	-	TRBV18	TRBJ1-6	TGTGCCAGCTCACCATGGGGGCATGATTCACCCCTCCACTTT	CASSPWGHDSPLHF
-	-	TRBV28	TRBJ2-4	TGTGCCAGCTCATTTGCTAGCGAGTACGCGACCTGG	CASSFASEYATW
-	-	TRBV28	TRBJ1-2	TGTGCCAGCAGTTTCCGGGGGGCTCGGCTTCCTAACTATGGCTACACCTTC	CASSFRGARLPNYGYTF
TRBD1	-	TRBV19	TRBJ2-1	TGTGCCAGTAGAATCGACAGGGGTTGGGGGTACAATGAGCAGTTCTTC	CASRIDRGWGYNEQFF
TRBD1	-	TRBV5-1	TRBJ2-1	TGCGCCAGCAGCACCTTCGGACAGGGCTCCTACAATGAGCAGTTCTTC	CASSTFGQGSYNEQFF
TRBD1	-	TRBV28	TRBJ2-7	TGTGCCAGCAGTTCGCCGGGACAGTCCTACGAGCAGTACTTC	CASSSPGQSYEQYF
-	-	TRBV21-1	TRBJ2-1	TGTGCCAGCAGCAGTCCTACAGGGGGCGCTTCCTACAATGAGCAGTTCTTC	CASSSPTGGASYNEQFF
-	-	TRBV5-6	TRBJ1-1	TGTGCCAGCAGCTTGTATGTCGTCGGGAACACTGAAGCTTTCTTT	CASSLYVVGNTEAFF
TRBD2	few	TRBV11-2	TRBJ2-1	TGTGCCAGCAGCTTGTTTAGGGCGGGAGGTTTATCCTACAATGAGCAGTTCTTC	CASSLFRAGGLSYNEQFF
TRBD2	-	TRBV15	TRBJ2-1	TGTGCCACCAGCAGCGGACTGCGGGAGGGCCACAATGAGCAGTTCTTC	CATSSGLREGHNEQFF